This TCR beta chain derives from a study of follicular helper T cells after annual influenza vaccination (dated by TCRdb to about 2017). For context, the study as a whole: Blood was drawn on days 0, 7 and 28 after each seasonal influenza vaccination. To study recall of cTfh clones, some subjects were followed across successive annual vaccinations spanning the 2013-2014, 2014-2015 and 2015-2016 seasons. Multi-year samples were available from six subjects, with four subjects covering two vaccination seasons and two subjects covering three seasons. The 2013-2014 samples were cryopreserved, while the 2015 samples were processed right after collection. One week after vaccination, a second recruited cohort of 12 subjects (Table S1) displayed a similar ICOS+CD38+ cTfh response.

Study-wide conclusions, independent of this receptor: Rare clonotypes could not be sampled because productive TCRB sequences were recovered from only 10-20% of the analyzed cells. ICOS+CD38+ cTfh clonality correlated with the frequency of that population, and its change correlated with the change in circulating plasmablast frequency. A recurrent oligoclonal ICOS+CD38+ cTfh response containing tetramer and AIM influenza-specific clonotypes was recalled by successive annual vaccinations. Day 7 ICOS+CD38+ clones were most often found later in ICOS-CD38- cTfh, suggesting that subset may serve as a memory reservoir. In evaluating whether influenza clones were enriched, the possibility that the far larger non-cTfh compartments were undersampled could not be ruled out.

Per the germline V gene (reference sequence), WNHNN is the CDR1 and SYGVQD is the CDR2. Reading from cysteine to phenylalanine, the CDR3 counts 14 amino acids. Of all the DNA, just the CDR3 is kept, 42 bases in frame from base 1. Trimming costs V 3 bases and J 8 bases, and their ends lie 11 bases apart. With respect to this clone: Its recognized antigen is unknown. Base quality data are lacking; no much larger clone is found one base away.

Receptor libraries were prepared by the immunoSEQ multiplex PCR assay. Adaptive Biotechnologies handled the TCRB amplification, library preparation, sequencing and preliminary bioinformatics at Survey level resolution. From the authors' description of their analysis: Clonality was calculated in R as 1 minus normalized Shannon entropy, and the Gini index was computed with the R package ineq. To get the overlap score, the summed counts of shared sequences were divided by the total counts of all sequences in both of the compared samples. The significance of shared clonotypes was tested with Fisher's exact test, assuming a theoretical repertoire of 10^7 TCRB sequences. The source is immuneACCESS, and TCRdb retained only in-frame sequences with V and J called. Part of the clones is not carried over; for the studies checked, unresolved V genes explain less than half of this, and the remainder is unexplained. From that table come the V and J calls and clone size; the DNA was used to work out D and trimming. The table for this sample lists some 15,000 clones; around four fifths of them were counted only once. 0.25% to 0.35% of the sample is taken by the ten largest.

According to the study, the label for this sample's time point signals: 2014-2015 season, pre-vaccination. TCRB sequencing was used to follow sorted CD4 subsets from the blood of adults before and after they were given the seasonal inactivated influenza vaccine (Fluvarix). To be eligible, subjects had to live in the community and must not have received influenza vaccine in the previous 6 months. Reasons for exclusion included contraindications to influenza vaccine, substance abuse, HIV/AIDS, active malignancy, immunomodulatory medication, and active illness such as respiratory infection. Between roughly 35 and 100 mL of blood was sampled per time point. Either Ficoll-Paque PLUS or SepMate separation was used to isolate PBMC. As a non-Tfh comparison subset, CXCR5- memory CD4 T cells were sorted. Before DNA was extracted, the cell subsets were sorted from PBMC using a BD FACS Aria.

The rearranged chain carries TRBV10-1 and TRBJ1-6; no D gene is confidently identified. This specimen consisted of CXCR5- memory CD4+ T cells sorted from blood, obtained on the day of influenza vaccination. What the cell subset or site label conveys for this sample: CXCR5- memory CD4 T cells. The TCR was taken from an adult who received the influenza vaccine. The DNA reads TGCGCCAGCAGTGAAACAGAGATTTATTCACCCCTCCACTTT. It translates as CASSETEIYSPLHF.